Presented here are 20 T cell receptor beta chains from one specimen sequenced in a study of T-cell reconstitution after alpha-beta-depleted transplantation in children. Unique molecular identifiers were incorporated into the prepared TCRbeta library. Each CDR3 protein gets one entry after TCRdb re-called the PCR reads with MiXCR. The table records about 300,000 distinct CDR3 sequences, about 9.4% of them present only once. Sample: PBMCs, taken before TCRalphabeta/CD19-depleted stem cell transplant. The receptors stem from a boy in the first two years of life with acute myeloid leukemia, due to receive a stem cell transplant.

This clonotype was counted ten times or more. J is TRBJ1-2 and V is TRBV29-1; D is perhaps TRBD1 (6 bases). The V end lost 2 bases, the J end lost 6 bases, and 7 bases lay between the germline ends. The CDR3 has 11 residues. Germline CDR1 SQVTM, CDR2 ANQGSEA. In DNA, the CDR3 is TGCAGCGTTGAAAGGGGGGATGGCTACACCTTC. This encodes CSVERGDGYTF.

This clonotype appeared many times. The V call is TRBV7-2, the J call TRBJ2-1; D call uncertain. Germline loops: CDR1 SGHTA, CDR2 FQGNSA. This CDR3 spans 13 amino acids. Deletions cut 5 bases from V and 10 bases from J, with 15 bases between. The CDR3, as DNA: TGTGCCAGCAGCGCCGACGGAATCGGAGAGCAGTTCTTC. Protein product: CASSADGIGEQFF.

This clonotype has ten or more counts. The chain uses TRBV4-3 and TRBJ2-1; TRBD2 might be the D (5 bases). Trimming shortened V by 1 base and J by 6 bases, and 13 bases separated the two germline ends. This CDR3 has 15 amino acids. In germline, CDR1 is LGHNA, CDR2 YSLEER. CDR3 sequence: CASSQASGLFNEQFF. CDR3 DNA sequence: TGCGCCAGCAGCCAAGCCTCCGGACTCTTCAATGAGCAGTTCTTC.

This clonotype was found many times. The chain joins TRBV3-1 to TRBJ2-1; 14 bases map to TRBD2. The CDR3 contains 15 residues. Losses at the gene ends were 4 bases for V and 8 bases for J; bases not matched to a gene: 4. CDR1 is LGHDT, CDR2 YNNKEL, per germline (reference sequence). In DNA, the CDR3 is TGTGCCAGCAGCCCCAGACTAGCGGGAGGGTATGAGCAGTTCTTC. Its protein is CASSPRLAGGYEQFF.

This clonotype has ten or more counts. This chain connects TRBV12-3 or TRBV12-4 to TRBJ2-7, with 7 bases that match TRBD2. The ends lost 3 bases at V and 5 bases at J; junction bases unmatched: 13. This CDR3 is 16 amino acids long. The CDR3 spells CASSFGSRGRDHEQYF. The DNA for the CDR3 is TGTGCCAGCAGTTTTGGATCGCGGGGGAGGGACCACGAGCAGTACTTC.

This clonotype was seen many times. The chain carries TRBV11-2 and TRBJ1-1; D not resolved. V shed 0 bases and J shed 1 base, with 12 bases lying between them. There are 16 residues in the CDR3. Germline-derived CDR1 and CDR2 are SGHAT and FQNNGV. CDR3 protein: CASSLEGYRKNTEAFF. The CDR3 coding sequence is TGTGCCAGCAGCTTAGAGGGGTACAGAAAGAACACTGAAGCTTTCTTT.

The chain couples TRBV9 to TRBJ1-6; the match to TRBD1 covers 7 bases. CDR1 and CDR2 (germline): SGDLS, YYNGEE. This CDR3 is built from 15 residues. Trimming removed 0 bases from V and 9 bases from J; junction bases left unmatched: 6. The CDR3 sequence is CASSVEAQGSSPLHF. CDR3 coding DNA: TGTGCCAGCAGCGTAGAGGCACAGGGGAGTTCACCCCTCCACTTT.

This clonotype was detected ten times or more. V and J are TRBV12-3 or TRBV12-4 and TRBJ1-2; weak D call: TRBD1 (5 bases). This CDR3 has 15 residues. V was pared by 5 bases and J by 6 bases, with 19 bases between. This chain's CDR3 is CASSPRVQGRNGYTF. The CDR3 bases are TGTGCCAGCAGTCCTCGGGTGCAGGGACGTAATGGCTACACCTTC.

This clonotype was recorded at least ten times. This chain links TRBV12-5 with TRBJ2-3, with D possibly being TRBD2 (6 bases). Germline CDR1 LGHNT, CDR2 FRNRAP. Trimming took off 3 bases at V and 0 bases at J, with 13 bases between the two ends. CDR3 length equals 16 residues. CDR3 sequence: CASGFSRRVSTDTQYF. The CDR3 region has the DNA TGTGCTAGTGGTTTTTCCCGGAGGGTTAGCACAGATACGCAGTATTTT.

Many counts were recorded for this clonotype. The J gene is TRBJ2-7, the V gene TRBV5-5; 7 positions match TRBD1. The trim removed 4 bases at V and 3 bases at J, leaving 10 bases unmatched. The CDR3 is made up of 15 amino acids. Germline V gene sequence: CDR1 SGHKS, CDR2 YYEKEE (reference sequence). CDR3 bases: TGTGCCAGCAGCACGACCCCGGGACAGTTCTACGAGCAGTACTTC. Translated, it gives CASSTTPGQFYEQYF.

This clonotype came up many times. This chain's CDR3 is CASTLTGGEETQYF. The CDR3 DNA reads TGTGCCAGCACCTTAACCGGGGGCGAAGAGACCCAGTACTTC. This chain uses TRBV28 with TRBJ2-5; either TRBD1 or TRBD2 may fit D (6 bases each). Per the germline V gene, CDR1 is MDHEN and CDR2 is SYDVKM. CDR3 length equals 14 residues. The V and J ends lost 7 bases and 3 bases respectively, with 15 bases between them.

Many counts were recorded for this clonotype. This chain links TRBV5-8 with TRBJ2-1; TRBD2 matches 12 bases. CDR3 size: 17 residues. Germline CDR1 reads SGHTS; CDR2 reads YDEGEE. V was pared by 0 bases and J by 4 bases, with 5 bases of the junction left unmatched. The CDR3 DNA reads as TGTGCCAGCAGCTTGGTTGGGACTAGCGGGTTATACAATGAGCAGTTCTTC. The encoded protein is CASSLVGTSGLYNEQFF.

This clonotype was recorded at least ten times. The CDR3 loop is CASSLKGYNSPLHF. CDR3 DNA: TGTGCCAGCAGCTTAAAGGGGTATAATTCACCCCTCCACTTT. The rearrangement uses TRBV7-3 and TRBJ1-6; weak D call: TRBD1 (5 bases). CDR1 and CDR2 (germline): SGHTA, FQGTGA. The CDR3 spans 14 residues. The V end lost 1 base, the J end lost 4 bases, and 5 bases lay between the germline ends.

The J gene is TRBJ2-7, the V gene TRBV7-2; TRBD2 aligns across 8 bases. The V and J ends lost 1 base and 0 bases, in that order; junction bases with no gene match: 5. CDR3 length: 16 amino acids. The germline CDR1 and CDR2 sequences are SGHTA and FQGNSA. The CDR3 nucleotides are TGTGCCAGCAGCTTAGTCGGCGGGGGGAGCTCCTACGAGCAGTACTTC. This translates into CASSLVGGGSSYEQYF.

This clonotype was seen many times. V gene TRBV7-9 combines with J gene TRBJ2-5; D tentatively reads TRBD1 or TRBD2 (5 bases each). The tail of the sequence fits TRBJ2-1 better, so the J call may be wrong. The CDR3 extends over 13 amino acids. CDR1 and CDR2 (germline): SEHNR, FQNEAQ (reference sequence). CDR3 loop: CASSLGGVGTQFF. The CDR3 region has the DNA TGTGCCAGCAGCTTAGGCGGCGTGGGGACCCAGTTCTTC.

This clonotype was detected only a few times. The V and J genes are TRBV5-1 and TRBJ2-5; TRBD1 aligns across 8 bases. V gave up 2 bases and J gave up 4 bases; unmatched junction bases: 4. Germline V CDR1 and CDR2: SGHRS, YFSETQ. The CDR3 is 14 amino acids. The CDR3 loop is CASSFGRGPETQYF. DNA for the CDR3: TGCGCCAGCAGCTTTGGCAGGGGGCCAGAGACCCAGTACTTC.

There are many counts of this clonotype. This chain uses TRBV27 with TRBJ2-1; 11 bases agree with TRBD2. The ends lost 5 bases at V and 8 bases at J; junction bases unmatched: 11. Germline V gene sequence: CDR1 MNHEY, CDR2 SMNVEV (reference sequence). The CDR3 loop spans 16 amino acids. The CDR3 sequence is CASSLTPSGRRDEQFF. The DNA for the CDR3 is TGTGCCAGCAGTCTCACCCCTAGCGGGAGGCGGGATGAGCAGTTCTTC.

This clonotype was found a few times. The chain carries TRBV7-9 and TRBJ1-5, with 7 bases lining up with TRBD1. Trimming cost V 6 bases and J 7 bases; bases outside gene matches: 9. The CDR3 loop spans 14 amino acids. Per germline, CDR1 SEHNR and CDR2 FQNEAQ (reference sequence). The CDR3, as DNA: TGTGCCAGCAGTCTCCAGGGGGACCGCCAGCCCCAGCATTTT. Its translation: CASSLQGDRQPQHF.

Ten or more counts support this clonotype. CDR3 nucleotide sequence: TGTGCCATCAGTGAGTCGGGAGCGGGACGACCCCCCACAGATACGCAGTATTTT. Translated: CAISESGAGRPPTDTQYF. The J gene is TRBJ2-3, the V gene TRBV10-3; TRBD2 matches 7 bases. The CDR3 runs to 18 residues. Trimming removed 0 bases from V and 2 bases from J; junction bases left unmatched: 11. Germline V gene lookup returns CDR1 ENHRY and CDR2 SYGVKD.

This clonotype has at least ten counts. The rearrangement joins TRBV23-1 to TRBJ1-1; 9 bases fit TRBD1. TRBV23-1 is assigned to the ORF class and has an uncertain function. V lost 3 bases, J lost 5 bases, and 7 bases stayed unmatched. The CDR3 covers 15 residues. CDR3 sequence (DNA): TGCGCCAGCAGTCAGCGCCGGGACAGGGATACTGAAGCTTTCTTT. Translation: CASSQRRDRDTEAFF.